These 3 T cell receptor beta chains were all obtained from the same sample, sequenced in a study of T cells in Graves' hyperthyroidism and ophthalmopathy. Researchers amplified the TCR beta CDR3 regions from RNA transcripts. HTBI primers drove first-round RT-PCR of the TCR CDR3. MiXCR was run by TCRdb on the multiplex PCR reads, yielding one entry per CDR3 protein. The profile shows around 190,000 distinct CDR3 sequences, about 15% of them singletons. Sequenced input: blood. These TCRs come from a woman aged 45-60 years with Graves' hyperthyroidism.

This clonotype was picked up many times. CDR3 bases: TGTGCCAGTAGTATAGTTGGAAGATCTAACTATGGCTACACCTTC. Its translation is CASSIVGRSNYGYTF. The J gene is TRBJ1-2, the V gene TRBV19; the D is unclear. The CDR3 is 15 amino acids. Looked up from germline, CDR1 is LNHDA and CDR2 is SQIVND (reference sequence). V lost 1 base to trimming and J lost 0 bases, with 9 bases between them.

Only a few counts were recorded for this clonotype. No conserved phenylalanine or tryptophan is present at the end of the CDR3, so a read error is the likely explanation. The V gene is TRBV11-2, the J gene TRBJ1-1; D is perhaps TRBD1 (5 bases). Germline V lookup: CDR1 SGHAT, CDR2 FQNNGV. This CDR3 has 15 residues. V gave up 3 bases and J gave up 0 bases, with 11 bases separating them. The CDR3 sequence is CASSLWRGMNTEAFS. The CDR3 DNA reads as TGTGCCAGCAGCTTGTGGAGGGGAATGAACACTGAAGCTTTCTCT.

This clonotype was detected many times. The V and J genes are TRBV3-1 and TRBJ1-6; weak D call: TRBD1 (6 bases). Germline V gene sequence: CDR1 LGHDT, CDR2 YNNKEL (reference sequence). V lost 0 bases and J lost 9, with 9 bases in between. The CDR3 has 14 amino acids. CDR3: CASSQEAGVSPLHF. In DNA form, the CDR3 reads TGTGCCAGCAGCCAAGAAGCAGGGGTTTCACCCCTCCACTTT.